This T cell receptor (beta chain) stems from a study of STAT5B mutations in CD4+ large granular lymphocyte leukemia. Study overall: Among healthy donors, a particular HLA allele went with more CDR3 'QG' motifs.

Study conclusions and caveats: No patients shared main leukemic clonotypes, though roughly 27% appeared at low frequency elsewhere. Patient CD4-sorted repertoires looked more clonal than healthy CD4+ repertoires, even without putative leukemic clones.

Points on this clone: What it binds is not known.

Buffy coats from healthy blood donors served as controls. Clones were sequenced by immunoSEQ multiplex PCR, and TCRdb holds only the in-frame ones, with some missing. The sample comprises about 28,000 clones, 65% to 80% of which are singletons, and 3% to 3.5% rests with the top ten. CDR3 length equals 13 residues. Germline CDR1 and CDR2: KGHSH and LQKENI. V was trimmed by 1 base and J by 0 bases, leaving 2 bases between them. Sequenced: CD4+ T cells from blood buffy coats. The genes are TRBV18 and TRBJ2-3; D unresolved. This TCR came from a human donor in good health. The CDR3 here is CASSPLSTDTQYF. The DNA of the CDR3 is TGTGCCAGCTCACCACTGAGCACAGATACGCAGTATTTT. The whole variable domain, filled in from reference TRBV18 and TRBJ2-3, reads NAGVMQNPRHLVRRRGQEARLRCSPMKGHSHVYWYRQLPEEGLKFMVYLQKENIIDESGMPKERFSAEFPKEGPSILRIQQVVRGDSAAYFCASSPLSTDTQYFGPGTRLTVL.